This T cell receptor (beta chain) was observed in a study of T cells in Graves' hyperthyroidism and ophthalmopathy. V shed 3 bases, J shed 3 bases, and the junction held 7 bases outside the gene matches. The length of the CDR3 is 17 residues. The germline V gene has CDR1 LGHDT and CDR2 YNNKEL (reference sequence). Amplified TCR beta CDR3 regions came from RNA transcripts. When the TCR CDR3 underwent first-round RT-PCR, the HTBI primer set was used. TCRdb redid the calling of the multiplex PCR reads with MiXCR, one entry per CDR3 protein. The sample carries around 300,000 distinct CDR3 sequences, 22% recorded once. This clonotype was seen repeatedly, ten times or more. Its antigen remains unknown. Points from the study as a whole: Ophthalmopathy, as predicted by the model, came a median roughly 6.3 months after the prediction. Stable hyperthyroidism and ophthalmopathy were separated using 13 V-J signatures.

Patients were excluded because of uncontrolled infection, other autoimmune disease, pregnancy or lactation. Clinical symptoms, serum thyroxine, TRAb, thyroid ultrasound and orbital computed tomography informed diagnoses. The chain joins TRBV3-1 to TRBJ2-1; 11 bases agree with TRBD2. Input material: blood. This TCR came from a man aged 25 to 40 with Graves' ophthalmopathy. CDR3 protein: CASSQDGLAGIYNEQFF. For the CDR3, the DNA is TGTGCCAGCAGCCAGGACGGACTAGCGGGTATCTACAATGAGCAGTTCTTC.